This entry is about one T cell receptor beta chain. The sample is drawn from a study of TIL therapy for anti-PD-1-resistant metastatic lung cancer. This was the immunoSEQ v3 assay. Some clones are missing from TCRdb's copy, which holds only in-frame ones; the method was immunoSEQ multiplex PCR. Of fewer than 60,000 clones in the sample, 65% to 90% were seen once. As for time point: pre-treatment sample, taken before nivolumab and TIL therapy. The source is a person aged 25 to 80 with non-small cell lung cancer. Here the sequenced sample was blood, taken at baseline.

The DNA of the CDR3 is TGTGCCAGCAGCCAAGATCCTCGGAGCTCCTACAATGAGCAGTTCTTC. Its protein product is CASSQDPRSSYNEQFF. The chain employs TRBV3-1 (or the pseudogene TRBV3-2) and TRBJ2-1; D is uncertain. CDR3 length: 16 residues. Germline-derived CDR1 and CDR2 are LGHDT and YNNKEL (reference sequence). V lost 0 bases to trimming and J lost 0 bases, with 9 bases between them.